The 22 T cell receptor beta chains presented below share a single source sample, sequenced in a study of cytomegalovirus exposure and HLA in healthy donors. The PCR made use of 60 Vbeta and 13 Jbeta primers. Here immunoSEQ multiplex PCR was the method, and the copy in TCRdb shows in-frame clones only, minus some. The sample totals around 35,000 clones. Sequencing was carried out using PBMCs. The source of these receptors is a woman in her forties in good health and CMV-seropositive.

The V gene is TRBV6-6, the J gene TRBJ1-1; perhaps TRBD1 as D (5 bases). The germline V and J ends were trimmed by 7 bases and 2 bases, with 11 bases remaining between them. Germline CDR1 and CDR2: MNHNY and SVGAGI (reference sequence). There are 13 residues in the CDR3. The CDR3 loop is CASTPGGNTEAFF. The CDR3 DNA reads as TGTGCCAGCACCCCCGGGGGAAACACTGAAGCTTTCTTT.

The genes are TRBV18 and TRBJ1-4, with 9 bases lining up with TRBD1. The V gene's germline CDR1 is KGHSH and CDR2 LQKENI. V trimming: 8 bases; J trimming: 5 bases; junction bases outside the gene matches: 3. This CDR3 is built from 13 residues. The CDR3 here is CASTGTGNEKLFF. CDR3 sequence (DNA): TGTGCCAGCACCGGGACAGGGAATGAAAAACTGTTTTTT. The full variable domain, completed using reference TRBV18 and TRBJ1-4, is NAGVMQNPRHLVRRRGQEARLRCSPMKGHSHVYWYRQLPEEGLKFMVYLQKENIIDESGMPKERFSAEFPKEGPSILRIQQVVRGDSAAYFCASTGTGNEKLFFGSGTQLSVL.

The rearrangement joins TRBV28 to TRBJ2-7; 8 nucleotides agree with TRBD1. The junction had 4 bases not matched to a gene; V was cut back by 6 bases and J by 0 bases. The CDR3 spans 14 residues. Germline V gene sequence: CDR1 MDHEN, CDR2 SYDVKM. The CDR3 DNA follows: TGTGCCAGCAGCTCGACAGGGGACTCCTACGAGCAGTACTTC. Translating gives CASSSTGDSYEQYF.

The chain joins TRBV7-9 to TRBJ2-7, with D unclear. CDR3 size: 18 residues. Looked up from germline, CDR1 is SEHNR and CDR2 is FQNEAQ (reference sequence). Trimming removed 0 bases from V and 1 base from J, with 19 bases in between. CDR3 bases: TGTGCCAGCAGCTTAGCCTTAGATTTCCCGCACTTATCCTACGAGCAGTACTTC. Residues: CASSLALDFPHLSYEQYF. Supplemented by reference TRBV7-9 and TRBJ2-7, the full variable domain reads DTGVSQNPRHKITKRGQNVTFRCDPISEHNRLYWYRQTLGQGPEFLTYFQNEAQLEKSRLLSDRFSAERPKGSFSTLEIQRTEQGDSAMYLCASSLALDFPHLSYEQYFGPGTRLTVT.

CDR3 sequence (DNA): TGTGCCAGCAGCTCCACTAATGAAAAACTGTTTTTT. Translation gives CASSSTNEKLFF. The J gene is TRBJ1-4, the V gene TRBV27; D is unclear. CDR1 is MNHEY, CDR2 SMNVEV, per germline (reference sequence). The V end lost 6 bases, the J end lost 2 bases, and 4 bases lay between the germline ends. The CDR3 length is 12 residues.

The rearrangement uses TRBV2 and TRBJ2-7; D perhaps matches TRBD1 (5 bases). The germline V gene has CDR1 SNHLY and CDR2 FYNNEI. Between the trimmed V and J ends, which lost 5 bases and 4 bases, there was a span of 9 bases. CDR3 length: 12 amino acids. The DNA for the CDR3 is TGTGCCAGCAGTTGGACAAATTACGAGCAGTACTTC. Translated, it gives CASSWTNYEQYF.

The gene calls are TRBV28 and TRBJ2-2, with 10 bases aligning to TRBD2. Germline values: CDR1 MDHEN, CDR2 SYDVKM. The CDR3 runs 15 residues. Losses at the gene ends were 2 bases for V and 4 bases for J; bases not matched to a gene: 1. The CDR3 DNA sequence: TGTGCCAGCAGTTTACTAGCGGGGGCCACCGGGGAGCTGTTTTTT. It specifies CASSLLAGATGELFF. Full variable domain (missing parts from reference TRBV28 and TRBJ2-2): DVKVTQSSRYLVKRTGEKVFLECVQDMDHENMFWYRQDPGLGLRLIYFSYDVKMKEKGDIPEGYSVSREKKERFSLILESASTNQTSMYLCASSLLAGATGELFFGEGSRLTVL.

This chain links TRBV6-1 with TRBJ2-7, with 10 bases fitting TRBD1. After removal of 6 bases from V and 3 bases from J, the junction contained 8 bases not matched to a gene. Germline lookup yields CDR1 MNHNS and CDR2 SASEGT. The CDR3 runs 15 residues. CDR3 loop: CASRSDRGLDYEQYF. The CDR3 DNA reads TGTGCCAGCAGAAGTGACAGGGGGCTCGACTACGAGCAGTACTTC.

Here the CDR3 reads CASSDRAYEQYF. The CDR3 coding sequence is TGTGCCAGCAGTGACCGGGCCTACGAGCAGTACTTC. The rearrangement uses TRBV6-1 and TRBJ2-7; D is undetermined. The CDR3 has 12 residues. Germline assignment: CDR1 MNHNS and CDR2 SASEGT. V lost 3 bases to trimming and J lost 2 bases, with 5 bases between them.

The V call is TRBV14, the J call TRBJ1-2; TRBD1 matches 8 bases. The V and J ends lost 7 bases and 3 bases, in that order; junction bases with no gene match: 10. The CDR3 is 15 residues long. The V gene's germline CDR1 is SGHDN and CDR2 FVKESK. The chain's CDR3 is CASNRQGLADYGYTF. The CDR3 coding sequence is TGTGCCAGCAACAGACAGGGGCTCGCCGACTATGGCTACACCTTC.

J is TRBJ2-7 and V is TRBV6-1; D uncertain. This CDR3 comprises 13 residues. Germline CDR1 and CDR2: MNHNS and SASEGT. V lost 5 bases and J 4 bases, leaving 12 bases between the germline ends. For the CDR3, the DNA is TGTGCCAGCAGTCAAGGTTCGAGGTACGAGCAGTACTTC. This encodes CASSQGSRYEQYF.

This chain joins TRBV7-8 and TRBJ1-2, with TRBD1 identical over 11 bases. Trimming at V came to 6 bases and at J to 5 bases, leaving 11 bases not matched to a gene. The CDR3 length is 16 residues. Per the germline V gene, CDR1 is SGHVS and CDR2 is FQNEAQ. The CDR3 spells CASRPGTGGVRYGYTF. The CDR3 nucleotides are TGTGCCAGCAGGCCGGGGACAGGGGGGGTCCGATATGGCTACACCTTC.

V and J are TRBV9 and TRBJ2-5, with TRBD2 matching over 7 bases. The V gene's germline CDR1 is SGDLS and CDR2 YYNGEE. V was clipped by 0 bases and J by 5 bases; unmatched bases: 4. The CDR3 runs 14 residues. DNA for the CDR3: TGTGCCAGCAGCGTAGAAGTGGGGGGGGAGACCCAGTACTTC. It specifies CASSVEVGGETQYF.

The chain joins TRBV30 to TRBJ2-5; 7 positions match TRBD2. The DNA end favors TRBJ2-7, so the J call may be wrong. CDR3 length: 16 residues. CDR1 and CDR2 (germline): GTSNPN, SVGIG (reference sequence). CDR3 protein: CAWSPLVGGIFYEQYF. In nucleotides, the CDR3 is TGTGCCTGGAGTCCGCTTGTCGGGGGGATTTTCTACGAGCAGTACTTC.

The V and J genes are TRBV12-5 and TRBJ1-1; possibly TRBD1 for D (6 bases). CDR1 and CDR2 (germline): LGHNT, FRNRAP. The length of the CDR3 is 13 residues. Trimming took off 7 bases at V and 4 bases at J, with 13 bases between the two ends. In nucleotides, the CDR3 is TGTGCTAGTGTCCTGACAGGAGGCACTGAAGCTTTCTTT. Protein product: CASVLTGGTEAFF.

The rearrangement links TRBV5-5 to TRBJ1-6; TRBD1 agrees at 7 bases. CDR1 is SGHKS and CDR2 is YYEKEE in the germline V gene (reference sequence). CDR3 length: 14 amino acids. The V segment lost 2 bases and the J segment 7 bases; nucleotides outside the gene matches: 3. The CDR3 DNA reads as TGTGCCAGCAGCTTTCTACAGGGGAATTCACCCCTCCACTTT. It codes for CASSFLQGNSPLHF. Variable domain in full (rest from reference TRBV5-5 and TRBJ1-6): DAGVTQSPTHLIKTRGQQVTLRCSPISGHKSVSWYQQVLGQGPQFIFQYYEKEERGRGNFPDRFSARQFPNYSSELNVNALLLGDSALYLCASSFLQGNSPLHFGNGTRLTVT.

The genes are TRBV7-8 and TRBJ2-1, with 11 bases aligning to TRBD2. CDR1 is SGHVS, CDR2 FQNEAQ, per germline. The CDR3 runs 15 residues. Trimming cost V 4 bases and J 6 bases; bases outside gene matches: 5. The DNA for the CDR3 is TGTGCCAGCAGCTCAGGACTAGCGGGCCTCAATGAGCAGTTCTTC. As protein: CASSSGLAGLNEQFF.

The rearrangement links TRBV28 to TRBJ1-3; 8 bases map to TRBD1. J was trimmed by 4 bases and V by 6 bases; bases with no gene match: 5. CDR3 length: 14 amino acids. Per the germline V gene, CDR1 is MDHEN and CDR2 is SYDVKM. CDR3 DNA: TGTGCCAGCAGAAAGCAGGGGGCCGGAAACACCATATATTTT. As protein: CASRKQGAGNTIYF.

The chain carries TRBV5-6 and TRBJ1-2; D is perhaps TRBD1 (5 bases). Trimming shortened V by 4 bases and J by 1 base, and 11 bases separated the two germline ends. The germline gives CDR1 SGHDT, CDR2 YYEEEE. The CDR3 is 14 residues long. CDR3 region: CASSMKTVNYGYTF. CDR3 sequence (DNA): TGTGCCAGCAGCATGAAGACAGTTAACTATGGCTACACCTTC. The full variable domain, with the rest looked up from reference TRBV5-6 and TRBJ1-2, is DAGVTQSPTHLIKTRGQQVTLRCSPKSGHDTVSWYQQALGQGPQFIFQYYEEEERQRGNFPDRFSGHQFPNYSSELNVNALLLGDSALYLCASSMKTVNYGYTFGSGTRLTVV.

V and J are TRBV28 and TRBJ2-5; D not certain. Germline CDR1 MDHEN, CDR2 SYDVKM. The length of the CDR3 is 12 residues. Trimming left V 4 bases short and J 4 bases short, with 7 bases between. The CDR3 bases are TGTGCCAGCAGTTCCTCTATAGAGACCCAGTACTTC. Its protein is CASSSSIETQYF.

This chain joins TRBV9 and TRBJ2-7; no clear D gene. V was trimmed by 4 bases and J by 0 bases, leaving 11 bases between them. Germline CDR1 SGDLS, CDR2 YYNGEE. This CDR3 is built from 14 residues. CDR3 sequence: CASSPQASSYEQYF. The DNA for the CDR3 is TGTGCCAGCAGCCCCCAGGCGAGCTCCTACGAGCAGTACTTC. Combining the CDR3 with reference TRBV9 and TRBJ2-7 gives the whole variable domain DSGVTQTPKHLITATGQRVTLRCSPRSGDLSVYWYQQSLDQGLQFLIQYYNGEERAKGNILERFSAQQFPDLHSELNLSSLELGDSALYFCASSPQASSYEQYFGPGTRLTVT.

V and J are TRBV9 and TRBJ2-3, with D possibly being TRBD1 (6 bases). Deletions cut 0 bases from V and 0 bases from J, with 11 bases between. The CDR3 spans 16 residues. Germline CDR1 is SGDLS and CDR2 is YYNGEE. CDR3 sequence (DNA): TGTGCCAGCAGCGTAGGCGCGACAGGAAGCACAGATACGCAGTATTTT. Translation: CASSVGATGSTDTQYF.